The next 20 T cell receptor beta chains were all read from a single sample in a study of cytomegalovirus exposure and HLA in healthy donors. This PCR relied on a set of 60 Vbeta primers and 13 Jbeta primers. Clones were read by immunoSEQ multiplex PCR, and TCRdb kept only the in-frame ones, dropping some. The repertoire holds under 150,000 clones, with roughly 82% as singletons. Specimen: PBMCs. The receptors originated from a male donor in good health and CMV-seropositive.

This clone was recorded only once. The CDR3 bases are TGTGCCAGCAGTAGGAGGAGGGCGGGAGTTGATACGAATACGCAGTATTTT. Protein sequence: CASSRRRAGVDTNTQYF. The V gene is TRBV28, the J gene TRBJ2-3; 7 nucleotides align to TRBD2. Germline CDR1 is MDHEN and CDR2 is SYDVKM. CDR3 size: 17 residues. After removal of 5 bases from V and 7 bases from J, the junction contained 18 bases not matched to a gene.

This chain joins TRBV7-9 and TRBJ2-1, with TRBD2 as a possible D gene (6 bases). Germline loops: CDR1 SEHNR, CDR2 FQNEAQ (reference sequence). The V end was cut by 3 bases, the J end by 6 bases, with 12 bases between. CDR3 length: 14 amino acids. The DNA of the CDR3 is TGTGCCAGCAGCTTCAGACTAGACGGCAATGAGCAGTTCTTC. Translated, it gives CASSFRLDGNEQFF.

The chain combines TRBV5-3 with TRBJ2-7; D is perhaps TRBD2 (6 bases). TRBV5-3 is known as an ORF, though its function is uncertain. V lost 4 bases and J 0 bases, leaving 14 bases between the germline ends. The CDR3 sequence is 15 residues long. The CDR3 loop is CARSPASVLSYEQYF. The CDR3 DNA is TGTGCCAGAAGCCCTGCTAGCGTCCTCTCCTACGAGCAGTACTTC.

The V call is TRBV19, the J call TRBJ1-2; 8 bases are a match to TRBD1. The germline CDR1 and CDR2 sequences are LNHDA and SQIVND (reference sequence). The ends lost 6 bases at V and 0 bases at J; junction bases unmatched: 3. This CDR3 spans 14 amino acids. As DNA, the CDR3 is TGTGCCAGTAGGCAGACAGGGGCTAACTATGGCTACACCTTC. It encodes CASRQTGANYGYTF.

This rearrangement joins TRBV2 to TRBJ2-1; the match to TRBD2 covers 7 bases. CDR1 SNHLY and CDR2 FYNNEI come from the germline V gene. After removal of 8 bases from V and 7 bases from J, the junction contained 14 bases not matched to a gene. The CDR3 sequence is 15 residues long. Written as DNA, the CDR3 is TGTGCCAGCCTCCGACTAAGCGGGACTGGGAATGAGCAGTTCTTC. Encoded protein: CASLRLSGTGNEQFF.

The chain combines TRBV29-1 with TRBJ2-7, with D perhaps TRBD1 (5 bases). Germline V gene data show CDR1 as SQVTM and CDR2 as ANQGSEA. V shed 4 bases and J shed 3 bases, with 13 bases lying between them. The CDR3 extends over 13 amino acids. In DNA, the CDR3 is TGCAGCGTTGGCAGGGTATTCGGCTACGAGCAGTACTTC. It codes for CSVGRVFGYEQYF.

The chain combines TRBV27 with TRBJ2-6, with unresolved D. This CDR3 is 13 amino acids long. V was cut by 7 bases and J by 1 base, with 5 bases left in between. Germline V lookup: CDR1 MNHEY, CDR2 SMNVEV (reference sequence). Here the CDR3 reads CASKISGANVLTF. CDR3 bases: TGTGCCAGCAAAATATCTGGGGCCAACGTCCTGACTTTC. The complete variable domain, with remaining parts taken from reference TRBV27 and TRBJ2-6, reads EAQVTQNPRYLITVTGKKLTVTCSQNMNHEYMSWYRQDPGLGLRQIYYSMNVEVTDKGDVPEGYKVSRKEKRNFPLILESPSPNQTSLYFCASKISGANVLTFGAGSRLTVL.

This clone was observed once. The gene calls are TRBV11-2 and TRBJ2-5, with 12 bases lining up with TRBD2. The DNA end lines up better with TRBJ2-7; the J call may be wrong. The CDR3 has 15 amino acids. Germline CDR1 SGHAT, CDR2 FQNNGV. The CDR3 DNA follows: TGTGCCAGCAGCCTACTAGCGGGAGGTTCCTACGAGCAGTACTTC. Amino acid sequence: CASSLLAGGSYEQYF.

The J gene is TRBJ1-2, the V gene TRBV25-1; 7 bases map to TRBD1. V gave up 1 base and J gave up 2 bases; unmatched junction bases: 10. Germline V gene data show CDR1 as MGHDK and CDR2 as SYGVNS. This CDR3 has 17 amino acids. The CDR3 loop is CASSESGRGRYNYGYTF. The CDR3 DNA reads TGTGCCAGCAGTGAATCGGGCAGGGGGAGATACAACTATGGCTACACCTTC.

This sequence joins TRBV2 and TRBJ2-7; 9 bases line up with TRBD2. The germline gives CDR1 SNHLY, CDR2 FYNNEI. This CDR3 region has 16 residues. Trimming took 5 bases from V and 7 from J; bases not matched to a gene: 15. This CDR3 is CASSSGLAGPVEEQYF. CDR3 DNA sequence: TGTGCCAGCAGTTCCGGGCTAGCGGGACCGGTGGAGGAGCAGTACTTC.

The J gene is TRBJ1-4, the V gene TRBV4-3; 12 bases match TRBD1. There are 19 residues in the CDR3. Germline V gene lookup returns CDR1 LGHNA and CDR2 YSLEER. J gave up 2 bases and V 0 bases, and 7 bases lay outside the gene matches. The CDR3 is CASSQDRLGTGGTNEKLFF. As DNA, the CDR3 is TGCGCCAGCAGCCAAGATAGGCTGGGGACAGGGGGCACTAATGAAAAACTGTTTTTT.

This clone turned up a few times. The chain carries TRBV28 and TRBJ2-1; a possible D gene is TRBD2 (5 bases). Germline CDR1 MDHEN, CDR2 SYDVKM. The CDR3 totals 16 residues. V was trimmed by 3 bases and J by 0 bases, leaving 12 bases between them. CDR3 nucleotides: TGTGCCAGCAGTTTGGGCGGGTCTAGCTCCTACAATGAGCAGTTCTTC. Amino acid sequence: CASSLGGSSSYNEQFF.

The V call is TRBV7-3, the J call TRBJ2-2, with 8 bases that match TRBD2. Germline V lookup: CDR1 SGHTA, CDR2 FQGTGA. This CDR3 is built from 15 residues. V lost 5 bases to trimming and J lost 0 bases; unmatched junction nucleotides: 2. The chain's CDR3 is CASSRSGANTGELFF. The CDR3 region has the DNA TGTGCCAGCAGCCGTAGCGGGGCGAACACCGGGGAGCTGTTTTTT.

This clone was recorded once. A junction boundary mismatches the germline segment, possibly from a read error. The chain has TRBV7-7 and TRBJ2-2, with 9 bases aligning to TRBD1. The CDR3 covers 16 residues. Germline V lookup: CDR1 SSHAT, CDR2 FNYEAQ (reference sequence). CDR3 sequence: CASSFLQGAGTGELFF. CDR3 DNA sequence: TGTGCTAGCAGCTTTTTACAGGGGGCCGGGACCGGGGAGCTGTTTTTT. The whole variable domain, remainder taken from reference TRBV7-7 and TRBJ2-2, is GAGVSQSPRYKVTKRGQDVTLRCDPISSHATLYWYQQALGQGPEFLTYFNYEAQPDKSGLPSDRFSAERPEGSISTLTIQRTEQRDSAMYRCASSFLQGAGTGELFFGEGSRLTVL.

This clone is a singleton in its sample. The V and J genes are TRBV27 and TRBJ2-5; no definite D call. Judging by the DNA end, TRBJ2-7 fits better; the J call may be wrong. Germline CDR1 and CDR2: MNHEY and SMNVEV (reference sequence). The length of the CDR3 is 12 residues. The CDR3 DNA is TGTGCCAGCAGTTCCCTTTCAAGCGAGCAGTACTTC. Protein product: CASSSLSSEQYF.

This chain connects TRBV15 to TRBJ2-5; 13 bases fit TRBD2. The DNA end is more similar to TRBJ2-7, so the J call may be wrong. This CDR3 has 19 amino acids. CDR1 and CDR2 from the germline V gene are LNHNV and YYDKDF (reference sequence). This CDR3 reads CATSGTAGLAGVYSYEQYF. In nucleotides, the CDR3 is TGTGCCACCAGCGGGACAGCCGGACTAGCGGGAGTATACTCCTACGAGCAGTACTTC.

The chain has TRBV6-5 and TRBJ2-2, with unresolved D. Per the germline V gene, CDR1 is MNHEY and CDR2 is SVGAGI. Trimming removed 2 bases from V and 11 bases from J, with 12 bases in between. There are 13 residues in the CDR3. CDR3 region: CASSYVGESELFF. The CDR3 nucleotides read TGTGCCAGCAGTTACGTAGGAGAATCCGAGCTGTTTTTT.

The chain links TRBV5-1 to TRBJ2-1; TRBD1 matches 8 bases. The germline CDR1 and CDR2 sequences are SGHRS and YFSETQ. J was trimmed by 7 bases and V by 3 bases; bases with no gene match: 9. The CDR3 is 15 amino acids. In DNA form, the CDR3 reads TGCGCCAGCAGCTCCGGACAGGGTAGTTTAAATGAGCAGTTCTTC. It is translated as CASSSGQGSLNEQFF.

This clone has just a few counts. This chain joins TRBV6-1 and TRBJ2-7, with D unclear. V lost 5 bases and J 5 bases, leaving 10 bases between the germline ends. The CDR3 length is 12 residues. Germline V gene lookup returns CDR1 MNHNS and CDR2 SASEGT. The CDR3: CASSKQLDEQYF. For the CDR3, the DNA is TGTGCCAGCAGTAAACAATTGGACGAGCAGTACTTC.

The chain employs TRBV19 and TRBJ1-5; D remains unclear. The CDR3 runs 13 residues. Trimming removed 6 bases from V and 3 bases from J, with 9 bases in between. Germline values: CDR1 LNHDA, CDR2 SQIVND (reference sequence). Written as DNA, the CDR3 is TGTGCCAGTAGCCCGGGGAACAATCAGCCCCAGCATTTT. The encoded protein is CASSPGNNQPQHF.